A single sample is the source of the 18 T cell receptor beta chains below, sequenced in a study of shared clonotypes between healthy human individuals. Assay: immunoSEQ multiplex PCR; the TCRdb copy retains only in-frame clones and omits some. The table includes roughly 2.5 million clones, more than 80% detected once. The sequencing sample was made of naive CD4+ T cells sorted from blood. Described subset: CD45RA+ positively selected. Source of these receptors: a man aged 18 to 30 in good health.

This clone has a single count. The chain couples TRBV4-1 to TRBJ2-1; D uncertain. Germline V gene lookup returns CDR1 MGHRA and CDR2 YSYEKL. V dropped 0 bases and J dropped 5 bases, with 17 bases sitting between them. The CDR3 is made up of 17 amino acids. Written as DNA, the CDR3 is TGCGCCAGCAGCCAAGAGGGGTCCGGCAGAGGCAACAATGAGCAGTTCTTC. As protein: CASSQEGSGRGNNEQFF.

The chain carries TRBV2 and TRBJ2-7, with TRBD1 matching over 9 bases. V lost 6 bases to trimming and J lost 6 bases; unmatched junction nucleotides: 6. CDR3 length equals 13 residues. Germline CDR1 reads SNHLY; CDR2 reads FYNNEI. Written as DNA, the CDR3 is TGTGCCAGCAGCGTCGGGACAGGGACCGAGCAGTACTTC. It codes for CASSVGTGTEQYF.

The chain recombines TRBV10-3 with TRBJ2-3; D unclear. Germline loops: CDR1 ENHRY, CDR2 SYGVKD. V was clipped by 2 bases and J by 0 bases, with 9 bases between them. The CDR3 covers 15 residues. CDR3 region: CAISEDGSSTDTQYF. The CDR3 nucleotides read TGTGCCATCAGTGAGGACGGCTCTAGCACAGATACGCAGTATTTT.

V usage is TRBV7-2 and J usage is TRBJ2-5; D might be TRBD1 (5 bases). The CDR3 is 13 residues long. The ends were cut back, 5 bases at V and 3 bases at J, with 10 bases in the middle. CDR1 and CDR2 from the germline V gene are SGHTA and FQGNSA. CDR3 residues: CASSTGRKETQYF. DNA of the CDR3: TGTGCCAGCAGCACAGGACGAAAAGAGACCCAGTACTTC. The full variable domain, its missing parts supplied by reference TRBV7-2 and TRBJ2-5, is GAGVSQSPSNKVTEKGKDVELRCDPISGHTALYWYRQSLGQGLEFLIYFQGNSAPDKSGLPSDRFSAERTGGSVSTLTIQRTQQEDSAVYLCASSTGRKETQYFGPGTRLLVL.

The chain uses TRBV7-2 and TRBJ2-7; TRBD2 might be the D (6 bases). From germline, CDR1 is SGHTA and CDR2 FQGNSA. Trimming removed 2 bases at V and 3 bases at J, with 8 bases between. The CDR3 is 13 amino acids. The CDR3 DNA follows: TGTGCCAGCAGCTTAACTAGCCGCTACGAGCAGTACTTC. Translated, it gives CASSLTSRYEQYF.

This chain connects TRBV28 to TRBJ1-4; D not certain. Germline V gene data show CDR1 as MDHEN and CDR2 as SYDVKM. This CDR3 contains 14 residues. V lost 2 bases and J lost 11, with 15 bases in between. CDR3 amino acids: CASSLNAAVGKLFF. CDR3 nucleotide sequence: TGTGCCAGCAGTTTAAACGCGGCAGTTGGGAAACTGTTTTTT.

The chain joins TRBV2 to TRBJ2-1; 12 bases are shared with TRBD2. In germline, CDR1 is SNHLY, CDR2 FYNNEI. V trimming: 8 bases; J trimming: 7 bases; junction bases outside the gene matches: 6. The CDR3 consists of 14 residues. The DNA for the CDR3 is TGTGCCAGCCAGACTAGCGGGAGCTGGAATGAGCAGTTCTTC. Its translation: CASQTSGSWNEQFF.

Turning to this clone: Other DNA sequences of this sample code for an identical CDR3. The chain employs TRBV30 and TRBJ2-7; no definite D call. Germline values: CDR1 GTSNPN, CDR2 SVGIG (reference sequence). Trimming cost V 3 bases and J 3 bases, with 6 bases left between them. CDR3 length: 11 amino acids. CDR3 sequence: CAWSSGYEQYF. The CDR3 DNA sequence: TGTGCCTGGAGCAGTGGCTACGAGCAGTACTTC.

This clone was seen just once. This chain links TRBV30 with TRBJ1-6; TRBD1 matches 8 bases. Per germline, CDR1 GTSNPN and CDR2 SVGIG (reference sequence). This CDR3 has 14 amino acids. V shed 5 bases, J shed 5 bases, and the junction held 5 bases outside the gene matches. The CDR3, as DNA: TGTGCCTGGGACACGACAGGGGATAATTCACCCCTCCACTTT. Translation gives CAWDTTGDNSPLHF.

The chain couples TRBV27 to TRBJ1-6; perhaps TRBD1 as D (5 bases). The V gene lost 0 bases and the J gene lost 9 bases, with 12 bases spanning the gap. Germline V gene data show CDR1 as MNHEY and CDR2 as SMNVEV (reference sequence). The CDR3 is 15 amino acids. In DNA form, the CDR3 reads TGTGCCAGCAGTTTATCGCCAGGGTTCGTTTCACCCCTCCACTTT. It translates to CASSLSPGFVSPLHF.

J is TRBJ1-1 and V is TRBV5-1; D remains unclear. The CDR3 consists of 14 residues. Germline CDR1 SGHRS, CDR2 YFSETQ. V was clipped by 0 bases and J by 1 base, with 7 bases between them. CDR3 DNA: TGCGCCAGCAGCTTGGAGTGGGGGAACACTGAAGCTTTCTTT. Encoded protein: CASSLEWGNTEAFF.

A remark on this clone: The same CDR3 also results from other DNA sequences found in this sample. The chain has TRBV19 and TRBJ1-1, with 7 bases identical to TRBD1. The V segment lost 3 bases and the J segment 7 bases; nucleotides outside the gene matches: 5. The CDR3 extends over 13 amino acids. Germline lookup yields CDR1 LNHDA and CDR2 SQIVND (reference sequence). The CDR3, as DNA: TGTGCCAGTAGTATCGGCAGGGGGTTTGAAGCTTTCTTT. Residues: CASSIGRGFEAFF. The full variable domain, with the rest looked up from reference TRBV19 and TRBJ1-1, is DGGITQSPKYLFRKEGQNVTLSCEQNLNHDAMYWYRQDPGQGLRLIYYSQIVNDFQKGDIAEGYSVSREKKESFPLTVTSAQKNPTAFYLCASSIGRGFEAFFGQGTRLTVV.

J is TRBJ1-3 and V is TRBV28; TRBD1 aligns across 7 bases. The CDR3 contains 16 residues. Germline loops: CDR1 MDHEN, CDR2 SYDVKM. V was clipped by 4 bases and J by 4 bases; unmatched bases: 10. CDR3 DNA: TGTGCCAGCAGTTCAAGACAGGGTTGGAGGGGAAACACCATATATTTT. Protein sequence: CASSSRQGWRGNTIYF.

The chain is built from TRBV19 and TRBJ1-1; TRBD1 agrees at 9 bases. The CDR3 length is 12 residues. Germline V gives CDR1 LNHDA, CDR2 SQIVND (reference sequence). V shed 9 bases, J shed 7 bases, and the junction held 6 bases outside the gene matches. CDR3 residues: CASRDRAIEAFF. CDR3 sequence (DNA): TGTGCCAGCCGGGACAGGGCGATTGAAGCTTTCTTT.

The chain joins TRBV4-3 to TRBJ2-6; TRBD2 is a possible D gene (5 bases). The CDR3 extends over 15 amino acids. V was clipped by 4 bases and J by 4 bases, with 11 bases between them. Germline V gives CDR1 LGHNA, CDR2 YSLEER. The CDR3 protein is CASSPERTGANVLTF. The CDR3 bases are TGCGCCAGCAGCCCCGAGCGGACCGGGGCCAACGTCCTGACTTTC.

This chain uses TRBV19 with TRBJ1-3, with D possibly TRBD1 on 6 matching bases. The CDR3 consists of 15 residues. Trimming removed 3 bases from V and 0 bases from J, with 9 bases in between. The V gene's germline CDR1 is LNHDA and CDR2 SQIVND (reference sequence). Written as DNA, the CDR3 is TGTGCCAGTAGTATCGGACAGATCTCTGGAAACACCATATATTTT. Protein product: CASSIGQISGNTIYF.

The J gene is TRBJ1-4, the V gene TRBV4-3; TRBD1 matches at 8 bases. This CDR3 spans 14 amino acids. The germline CDR1 and CDR2 sequences are LGHNA and YSLEER. V was clipped by 4 bases and J by 7 bases; unmatched bases: 5. The chain's CDR3 is CASSPEGTGEKLFF. As DNA, the CDR3 is TGCGCCAGCAGCCCGGAGGGGACAGGTGAAAAACTGTTTTTT.

The chain is built from TRBV5-4 and TRBJ2-6; D remains unclear. Germline CDR1 reads SGHNT; CDR2 reads YYREEE (reference sequence). This CDR3 contains 14 residues. The ends were cut back, 4 bases at V and 4 bases at J, with 9 bases in the middle. The CDR3 nucleotides are TGTGCCAGCAGCCGCCAGACCGGGGCCAACGTCCTGACTTTC. This gives the protein CASSRQTGANVLTF.